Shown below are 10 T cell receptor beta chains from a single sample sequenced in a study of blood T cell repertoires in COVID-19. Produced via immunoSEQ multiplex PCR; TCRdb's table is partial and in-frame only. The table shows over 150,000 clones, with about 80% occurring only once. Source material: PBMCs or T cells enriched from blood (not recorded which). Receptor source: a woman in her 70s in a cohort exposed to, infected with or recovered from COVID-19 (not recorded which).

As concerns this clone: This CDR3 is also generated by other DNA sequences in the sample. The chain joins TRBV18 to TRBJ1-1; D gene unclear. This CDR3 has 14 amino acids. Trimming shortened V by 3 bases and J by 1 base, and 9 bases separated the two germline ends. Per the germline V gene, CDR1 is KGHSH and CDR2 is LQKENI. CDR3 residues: CASSPGAGNTEAFF. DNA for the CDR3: TGTGCCAGCTCACCGGGAGCCGGGAACACTGAAGCTTTCTTT.

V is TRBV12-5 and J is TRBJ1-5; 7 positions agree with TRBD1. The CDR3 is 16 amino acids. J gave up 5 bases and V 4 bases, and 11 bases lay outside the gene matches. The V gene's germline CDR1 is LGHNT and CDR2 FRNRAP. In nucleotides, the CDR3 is TGTGCTAGTGGTTCCGTCGGGACAGTCTTCGATCAGCCCCAGCATTTT. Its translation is CASGSVGTVFDQPQHF.

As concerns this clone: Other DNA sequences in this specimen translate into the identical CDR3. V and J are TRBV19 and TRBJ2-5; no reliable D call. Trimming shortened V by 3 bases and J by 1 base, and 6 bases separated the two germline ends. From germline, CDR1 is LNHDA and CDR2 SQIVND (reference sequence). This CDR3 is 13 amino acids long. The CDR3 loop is CASSIPGQETQYF. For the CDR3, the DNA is TGTGCCAGTAGTATCCCGGGCCAAGAGACCCAGTACTTC.

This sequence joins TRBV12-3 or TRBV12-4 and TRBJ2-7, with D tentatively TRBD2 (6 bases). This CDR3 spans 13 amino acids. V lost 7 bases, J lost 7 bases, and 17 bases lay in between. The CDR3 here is CASTSDYPGEQYF. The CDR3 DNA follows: TGTGCCAGCACCTCGGACTACCCTGGGGAGCAGTACTTC.

The CDR3: CAWGTGGRQPQHF. CDR3 coding DNA: TGTGCCTGGGGGACAGGGGGGCGTCAGCCCCAGCATTTT. This rearrangement joins TRBV30 to TRBJ1-5; 11 positions match TRBD1. CDR1 and CDR2 (germline): GTSNPN, SVGIG (reference sequence). After removal of 5 bases from V and 6 bases from J, the junction contained 3 bases not matched to a gene. This CDR3 has 13 amino acids.

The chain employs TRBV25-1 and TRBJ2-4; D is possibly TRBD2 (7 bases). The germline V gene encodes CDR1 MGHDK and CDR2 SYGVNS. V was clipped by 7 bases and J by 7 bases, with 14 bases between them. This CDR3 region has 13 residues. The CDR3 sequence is CASTGGGLNIQYF. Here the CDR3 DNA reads TGTGCCAGCACGGGGGGCGGGTTGAACATTCAGTACTTC.

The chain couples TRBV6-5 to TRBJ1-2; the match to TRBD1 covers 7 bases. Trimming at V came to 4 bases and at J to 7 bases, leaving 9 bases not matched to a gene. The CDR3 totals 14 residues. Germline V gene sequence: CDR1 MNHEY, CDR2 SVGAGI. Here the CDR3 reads CASSSDRASFGYTF. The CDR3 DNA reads TGTGCCAGCAGTTCAGACAGGGCTTCTTTTGGCTACACCTTC.

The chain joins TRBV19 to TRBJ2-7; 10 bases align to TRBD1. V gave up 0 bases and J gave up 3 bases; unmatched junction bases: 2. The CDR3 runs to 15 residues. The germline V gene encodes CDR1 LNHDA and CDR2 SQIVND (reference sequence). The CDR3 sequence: CASSIEGQGSYEQYF. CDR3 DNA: TGTGCCAGTAGTATAGAGGGACAGGGGAGCTACGAGCAGTACTTC.

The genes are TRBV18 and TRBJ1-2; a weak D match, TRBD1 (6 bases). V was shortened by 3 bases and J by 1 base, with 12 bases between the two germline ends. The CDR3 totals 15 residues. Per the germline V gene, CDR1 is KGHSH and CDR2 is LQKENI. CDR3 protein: CASSPPGHDNYGYTF. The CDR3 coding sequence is TGTGCCAGCTCACCTCCGGGACACGATAACTATGGCTACACCTTC.

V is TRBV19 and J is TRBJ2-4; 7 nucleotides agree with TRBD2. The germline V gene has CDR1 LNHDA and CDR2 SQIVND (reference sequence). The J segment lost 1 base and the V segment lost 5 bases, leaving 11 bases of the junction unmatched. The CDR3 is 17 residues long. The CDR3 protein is CASSLTVRGVAKNIQYF. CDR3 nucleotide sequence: TGTGCCAGTAGTTTGACAGTCCGGGGGGTGGCCAAAAACATTCAGTACTTC.